This T cell receptor (beta chain) came from a study of T cell clones after liver transplantation. Assay used: immunoSEQ multiplex PCR; TCRdb lists only in-frame clones, some missing. This repertoire shows about 45,000 clones, around 83% found once; its top ten account for about 2.5%. Study findings and constraints: Rather than being deleted, graft donor-reactive T cells may have moved into the graft.

CDR3 length: 14 amino acids. Germline CDR1 reads MRHNA; CDR2 reads SNTAGT. The V segment lost 5 bases and the J segment 9 bases; nucleotides outside the gene matches: 7. Points on this clone: Its specificity is unknown.

The chain combines TRBV6-4 with TRBJ2-1, with 10 bases lining up with TRBD2. The sample in question was CD4+ T cells from blood, obtained 24 months after liver transplant. The TCR sequence derives from a human patient who received a liver transplant. These T cells may partly come from the graft donor. The CDR3 nucleotides are TGTGCCAGCAGTCCCACTAGCGGGATGAGTGAGCAGTTCTTC. Amino acid sequence: CASSPTSGMSEQFF.